This T cell receptor (beta chain) was sequenced during a study of memory CD4+ T cells and cytomegalovirus serostatus. Assay: immunoSEQ multiplex PCR; the TCRdb copy retains only in-frame clones and omits some. The sample lists 70,000 or so clones, 75% to 85% occurring once. CDR3 size: 14 residues. Germline-derived CDR1 and CDR2 are LNHDA and SQIVND (reference sequence). Trimming took 3 bases from V and 6 from J, leaving 12 bases between them. Single viable CD3+CD4+CD8-CD45RO+ cells were sorted as the memory CD4+ T cells. The sample consisted of memory CD4+ T cells from blood. V and J are TRBV19 and TRBJ2-1; D is perhaps TRBD2 (6 bases). The source is an adult in good health and CMV-seropositive. The CDR3 nucleotides are TGTGCCAGTAGTATCGTAGCGGTGACCAATGAGCAGTTCTTC. Translating gives CASSIVAVTNEQFF.